This record covers a single TCR beta chain. Its antigen remains unknown. These data come from a study of T cell responses to AZD1222 COVID-19 vaccine. The wider study: Researchers grouped second doses given at about 4 or about 12 weeks into one pool. General observations from the study: Sampled repertoires all dated from after the peak T cell response. The study identified only 6 or 7 AZD1222 recipients as seropositive at baseline. Across spike, vaccine-associated CD4 TCRs were found, dominant at 160-218 and 743-854.

Profiling relied on immunoSEQ multiplex PCR, and the TCRdb table lists in-frame clones only, not all of them. This table holds about 120,000 clones, 80% to 90% found once. This TCR came from an adult in good health. The sequenced sample was peripheral blood, obtained on day 0 of AZD1222 vaccination.

CDR3 nucleotide sequence: TGTGCCAGTAGTAAAACAGGGGGCCATCAGCCCCAGCATTTT. Protein product: CASSKTGGHQPQHF. The rearrangement uses TRBV19 and TRBJ1-5; TRBD1 aligns across 9 bases. The germline V gene encodes CDR1 LNHDA and CDR2 SQIVND (reference sequence). The CDR3 has 14 amino acids. The J segment lost 5 bases and the V segment lost 4 bases, leaving 3 bases of the junction unmatched.